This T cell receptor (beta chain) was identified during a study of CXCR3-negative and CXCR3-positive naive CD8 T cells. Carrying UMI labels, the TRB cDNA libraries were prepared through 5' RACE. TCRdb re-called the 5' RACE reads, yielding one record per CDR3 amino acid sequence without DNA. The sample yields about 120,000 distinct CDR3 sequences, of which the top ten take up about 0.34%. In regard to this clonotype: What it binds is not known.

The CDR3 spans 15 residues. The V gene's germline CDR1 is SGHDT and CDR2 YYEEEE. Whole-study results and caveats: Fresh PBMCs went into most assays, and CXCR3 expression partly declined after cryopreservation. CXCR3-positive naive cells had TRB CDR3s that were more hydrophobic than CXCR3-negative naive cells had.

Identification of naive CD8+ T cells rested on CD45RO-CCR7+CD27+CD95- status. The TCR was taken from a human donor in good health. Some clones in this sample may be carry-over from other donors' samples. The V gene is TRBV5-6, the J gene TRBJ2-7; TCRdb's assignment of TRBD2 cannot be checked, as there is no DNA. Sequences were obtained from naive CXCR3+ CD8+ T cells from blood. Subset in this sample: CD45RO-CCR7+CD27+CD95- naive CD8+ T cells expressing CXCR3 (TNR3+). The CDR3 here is CASSLVLAGDYEQYF.